This is a list of T cell receptor beta chains from one sample in a study of blood T cell repertoires in COVID-19. Clones were read by immunoSEQ multiplex PCR, and TCRdb kept only the in-frame ones, dropping some. The sample holds approximately 200,000 clones, approximately 91% seen once. The material sequenced was peripheral blood. Receptors were obtained from a woman aged 60 to 75 with acute or convalescent COVID-19. Both conserved end residues are part of each CDR3. The order of the fields is D gene, J gene, V gene, clone size, CDR3 DNA, CDR3 protein. D genes are given only for firm matches. Only part of the rows carry a size: once, few, many, or a class if the clone is expanded.

>.|TRBJ2-1|TRBV29-1|few
TGCAGCGTTGAAGATCTTTCGACATCTTACAATGAGCAGTTCTTC
CSVEDLSTSYNEQFF
>.|TRBJ2-5|TRBV6-6|.
TGTGCCAGCAGTTACTCGAAGATGAGTGTGACCCAGTACTTC
CASSYSKMSVTQYF
>TRBD2|TRBJ2-7|TRBV7-2|.
TGTGCCAGCAGCCCTCAATCCGGACTAGCTCACGAGCAGTACTTC
CASSPQSGLAHEQYF
>TRBD2|TRBJ2-1|TRBV5-1|.
TGCGCCAGCAGCTTGACTAGCGGCTCCTACAATGAGCAGTTCTTC
CASSLTSGSYNEQFF
>TRBD2|TRBJ2-1|TRBV15|.
TGTGCCACCAGGGCCGGGACTAGTACCTTAGGCAATGAGCAGTTCTTC
CATRAGTSTLGNEQFF
>.|TRBJ1-3|TRBV6-5|.
TGTGCCAGCGGAGGTCCGAGCTCTGGAAACACCATATATTTT
CASGGPSSGNTIYF
>.|TRBJ1-2|TRBV5-1|.
TGCGCCAGCAGCCCGGGAGAGGGGCAGGGCTACACCTTC
CASSPGEGQGYTF
>TRBD2|TRBJ2-1|TRBV4-3|.
TGCGCCAGCTCCCTCGGGACTATCTACAATGAGCAGTTCTTC
CASSLGTIYNEQFF
>TRBD1|TRBJ1-2|TRBV6-5|.
TGTGCCAGCAGTCTGGACAGGGTTCATGGCTACACCTTC
CASSLDRVHGYTF
>.|TRBJ1-4|TRBV29-1|.
TGCAGCGTGGCACAGGGCTTGGATGAAAAACTGTTTTTT
CSVAQGLDEKLFF
>.|TRBJ1-5|TRBV19|few
TGTGCCAGTAGTACAGGACAGTACAATCAGCCCCAGCATTTT
CASSTGQYNQPQHF
>.|TRBJ1-6|TRBV3-1/TRBV3-2|.
TGTGCCAGCAGCCAAGGTCGCGGCTCACCCCTCCACTTT
CASSQGRGSPLHF
>.|TRBJ1-2|TRBV3-1/TRBV3-2|.
TGTGCCAGCAGCCAAGGAGGTGGCTATGGCTACACCTTC
CASSQGGGYGYTF
>.|TRBJ1-1|TRBV5-1|few
TGCGCCAGCAGCTTAGGGCAGGGTGGTATGAACACTGAAGCTTTCTTT
CASSLGQGGMNTEAFF
>.|TRBJ1-1|TRBV18|few
TGTGCCAGCTCACTAGGGGCCTCCAGAGGCGACACTGAAGCTTTCTTT
CASSLGASRGDTEAFF
>TRBD2|TRBJ2-2|TRBV7-2|.
TGTGCCAGCAGCTCCGGACTAGCGGGAAACACCGGGGAGCTGTTTTTT
CASSSGLAGNTGELFF
>TRBD1|TRBJ1-2|TRBV6-4|.
TGTGCCAGCAGTGACCCGGACAGGGTTGGCTACACCTTC
CASSDPDRVGYTF
>.|TRBJ2-3|TRBV14|.
TGTGCCAGCAGCCAAGATTTGGGGGGGCCGCAGTATTTT
CASSQDLGGPQYF
>TRBD1|TRBJ2-3|TRBV6-5|.
TGTGCCAGCAGTCCACAGGGGGCACTTCCAGATACGCAGTATTTT
CASSPQGALPDTQYF
>TRBD2|TRBJ2-1|TRBV19|.
TGTGCCAGTAGTATAGACGGGACTAGGGGCGAGCAGTTCTTC
CASSIDGTRGEQFF
>TRBD1|TRBJ2-1|TRBV15|.
TGTGCCACCAGCAGAGATCGGGACAGCTACAATGAGCAGTTCTTC
CATSRDRDSYNEQFF
>.|TRBJ1-2|TRBV7-2|.
TGTGCCAGCAGCTTAGCGGGGGGGTACGGCTACACCTTC
CASSLAGGYGYTF
>TRBD1|TRBJ1-6|TRBV7-9|.
TGTGCCAGTGGGGACAGGGATTCACCCCTCCACTTT
CASGDRDSPLHF
>.|TRBJ2-3|TRBV5-4|.
TGTGCCAGCAGCACCCCTCACAGTAATACGCAGTATTTT
CASSTPHSNTQYF
>.|TRBJ1-1|TRBV5-5|.
TGTGCCAGCAGCTTGGCCCGGAGCGAAGGCACTGAAGCTTTCTTT
CASSLARSEGTEAFF
>.|TRBJ1-5|TRBV4-2|.
TGTGCCAGCAGCCAACTACCGCATCAGCCCCAGCATTTT
CASSQLPHQPQHF
>TRBD1|TRBJ1-2|TRBV3-1/TRBV3-2|few
TGTGCCAGCAGCCAAACCGGGACAGGTCCCGGCTATAACTATGGCTACACCTTC
CASSQTGTGPGYNYGYTF
>TRBD2|TRBJ2-7|TRBV7-2|.
TGTGCCAGCAGCTTAGTCCTAGCGGGAGGCGTATTAAGCTCCTACGAGCAGTACTTC
CASSLVLAGGVLSSYEQYF
>.|TRBJ1-1|TRBV13|.
TGTGCCAGCAGCTCCGGGACTTTGAACACTGAAGCTTTCTTT
CASSSGTLNTEAFF
>.|TRBJ2-2|TRBV4-2|.
TGTGCCAGCAGCCAAGATTTGAGCGGAGCGAACACCGGGGAGCTGTTTTTT
CASSQDLSGANTGELFF
>.|TRBJ2-3|TRBV6-5|.
TGTGCCAGCCGGTTGGGGGCTAAAGATACGCAGTATTTT
CASRLGAKDTQYF
>.|TRBJ2-1|TRBV11-3|.
TGTGCCAGCAGCTTAGAAGGCAGGAAAAAAGACAATGAGCAGTTCTTC
CASSLEGRKKDNEQFF
>.|TRBJ1-5|TRBV4-3|.
TGCGCCAGCAGCCAAGATCGCCAGGGCAATCAGCCCCAGCATTTT
CASSQDRQGNQPQHF
>TRBD1|TRBJ2-2|TRBV5-1|once
TGCGCCAGCAGCTTGCCACCGACAGGGGGCATGGGCGGGGAGCTGTTTTTT
CASSLPPTGGMGGELFF
>.|TRBJ2-7|TRBV20-1|once
TGCAGTGCTAGTCCCCGCGACGAGCAGTACTTC
CSASPRDEQYF